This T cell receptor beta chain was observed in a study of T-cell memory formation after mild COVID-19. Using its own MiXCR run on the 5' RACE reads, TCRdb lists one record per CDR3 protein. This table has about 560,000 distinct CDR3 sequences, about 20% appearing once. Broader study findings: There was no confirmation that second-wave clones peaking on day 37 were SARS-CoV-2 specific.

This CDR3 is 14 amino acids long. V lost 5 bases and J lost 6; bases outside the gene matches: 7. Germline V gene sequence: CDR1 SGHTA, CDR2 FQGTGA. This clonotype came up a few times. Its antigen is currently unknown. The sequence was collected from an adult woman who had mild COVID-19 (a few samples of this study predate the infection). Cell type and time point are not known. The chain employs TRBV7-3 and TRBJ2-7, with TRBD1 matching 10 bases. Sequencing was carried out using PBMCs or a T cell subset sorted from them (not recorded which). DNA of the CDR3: TGTGCCAGCAGCGCGGGACAGGGGATCAGCGAGCAGTACTTC. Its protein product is CASSAGQGISEQYF.